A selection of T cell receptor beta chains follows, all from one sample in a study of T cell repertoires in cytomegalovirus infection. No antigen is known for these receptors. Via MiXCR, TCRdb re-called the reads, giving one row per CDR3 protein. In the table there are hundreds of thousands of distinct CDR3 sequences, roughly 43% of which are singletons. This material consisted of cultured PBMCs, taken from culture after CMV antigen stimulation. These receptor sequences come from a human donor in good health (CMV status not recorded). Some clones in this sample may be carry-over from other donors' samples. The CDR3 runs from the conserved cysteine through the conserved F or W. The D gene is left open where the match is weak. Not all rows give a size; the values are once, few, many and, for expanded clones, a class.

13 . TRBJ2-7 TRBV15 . TGTGCCACCAGCAGAGACGGGCTCTACGAGCAGTACTTC CATSRDGLYEQYF
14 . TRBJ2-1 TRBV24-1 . TGTGCCACCAGTGATTTGGGCAGGGGTAATGAGCAGTTCTTC CATSDLGRGNEQFF
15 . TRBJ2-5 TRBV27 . TGTGCCAGCAGTGGGAGGCAGCCGCCTCAAGAGACCCAGTACTTC CASSGRQPPQETQYF
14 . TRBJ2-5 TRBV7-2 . TGTGCCAGCAGCCCAGCCCCGGTTGCAGAGACCCAGTACTTC CASSPAPVAETQYF
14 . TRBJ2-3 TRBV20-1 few TGCAGTGCTCTCCGGGCCAGCGGAGTTACGACGCAGTATTTT CSALRASGVTTQYF
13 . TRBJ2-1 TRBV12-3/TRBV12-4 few TGTGCCACCGCAACCGGGACTCCTAATGAGCAGTTCTTC CATATGTPNEQFF
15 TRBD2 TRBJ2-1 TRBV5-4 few TGTGCCAGCAGCTTTTCTAGCGGTGGGTACAATGAGCAGTTCTTC CASSFSSGGYNEQFF
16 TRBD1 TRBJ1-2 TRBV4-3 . TGCGCCAGCAGCCAAGATCTCGACAGGGGAGGGAATGGCTACACCTTC CASSQDLDRGGNGYTF
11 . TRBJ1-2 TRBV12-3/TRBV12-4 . TGTGCCAGCAGTTCCTACCCTGGCTACACCTTC CASSSYPGYTF
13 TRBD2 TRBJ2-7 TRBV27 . TGTGCCAGCGGGAGGGCAGGCTCCTACGAGCAGTACTTC CASGRAGSYEQYF
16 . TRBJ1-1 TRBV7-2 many TGTGCCAGCAGCTTAGATAGGACAGTTTGGTGGGCTGAAGCTTTCTTT CASSLDRTVWWAEAFF
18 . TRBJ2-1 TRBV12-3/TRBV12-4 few TGTGCCAGCAGGTTTTACCGGGCGGCAACCTTAACCTACAATGAGCAGTTCTTC CASRFYRAATLTYNEQFF
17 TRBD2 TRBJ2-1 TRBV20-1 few TGCAGTGCTCAGACTAGCGGGAAATGGGGGTCCTACAATGAGCAGTTCTTC CSAQTSGKWGSYNEQFF
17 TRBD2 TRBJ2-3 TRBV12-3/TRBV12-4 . TGTGCCAGCAGGGCGCCCGGGACTAGTTATGTAAGTGGTACGCAGTATTTT CASRAPGTSYVSGTQYF
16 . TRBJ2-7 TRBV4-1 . TGCGCCAGCAGCCAAGGGTTTCAGGCGGACTCCTACGAGCAGTACTTC CASSQGFQADSYEQYF
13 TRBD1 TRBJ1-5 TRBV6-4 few TGTGCCAGCAGTGCGGACAGGGGCCAGCCCCAGCATTTT CASSADRGQPQHF
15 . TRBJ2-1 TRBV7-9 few TGTGCCAGCAGCCCATCGACGGGATACTACAATGAGCAGTTCTTC CASSPSTGYYNEQFF
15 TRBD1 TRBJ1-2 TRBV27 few TGTGCCAGCGCCCTTGGGGACAGGGCTGACTATGGCTACACCTTC CASALGDRADYGYTF
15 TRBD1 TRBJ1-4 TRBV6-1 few TGTGCCAGCAGTACGGACAGGGACAGTAATGAAAAACTGTTTTTT CASSTDRDSNEKLFF
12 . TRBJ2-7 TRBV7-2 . TGTGCCAGCAGCACCGATAACTACGAGCAGTACTTC CASSTDNYEQYF
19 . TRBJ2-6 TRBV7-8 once TGTGCCAGCATACGGGATTGGAGGGGACGATGGTCTGGGGCCAACGTCCTGACTTTC CASIRDWRGRWSGANVLTF
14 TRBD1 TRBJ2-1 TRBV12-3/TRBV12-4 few TGTGCCAGTAGGTCGGACAGGGTATTCGGTGAGCAGTTCTTC CASRSDRVFGEQFF
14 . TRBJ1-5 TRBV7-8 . TGTGCCAGCAGCTTATCAGGGGTCTATCAGCCCCAGCATTTT CASSLSGVYQPQHF
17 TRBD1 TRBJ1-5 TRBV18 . TGTGCCAGCTCACCAAGACAGGGTGGGCCTCACAATCAGCCCCAGCATTTT CASSPRQGGPHNQPQHF
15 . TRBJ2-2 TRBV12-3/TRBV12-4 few TGTGCCAGCAGCCCCCGTCAGTCAGGCACCGGGGAGCTGTTTTTT CASSPRQSGTGELFF
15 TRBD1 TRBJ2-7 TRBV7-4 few TGTGCCAGCAGCCTCTACCGGGACAGGGTGCACGAGCAGTACTTC CASSLYRDRVHEQYF
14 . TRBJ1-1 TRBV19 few TGTGCCAGTAGGGCAGGAGAGGGGGGCACTGAAGCTTTCTTT CASRAGEGGTEAFF
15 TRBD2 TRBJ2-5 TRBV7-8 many TGTGCCAGCAGCTTAGGTGGTAGCGGGCAAGAGACCCAGTACTTC CASSLGGSGQETQYF
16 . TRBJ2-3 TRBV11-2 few TGTGCCAGCAGCTTAGTAGGGCGCCGAGGCACAGATACGCAGTATTTT CASSLVGRRGTDTQYF
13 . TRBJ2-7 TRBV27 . TGTGCCAGCCGTCCGGGCGACTCCTACGAGCAGTACTTC CASRPGDSYEQYF
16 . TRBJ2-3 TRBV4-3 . TGCGCCAGCAGCCAAGCGAGTCCCGGGGCCCGGAATACGCAGTATTTT CASSQASPGARNTQYF
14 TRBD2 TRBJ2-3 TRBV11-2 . TGTGCCAGCAGTGGGAGGGGAGCCTCAGATACGCAGTATTTT CASSGRGASDTQYF
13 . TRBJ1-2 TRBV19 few TGTGCCAGTAGTATATCTGAGTACTATGGCTACACCTTC CASSISEYYGYTF
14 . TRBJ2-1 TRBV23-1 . TGCGCCAGCAGTCAAGGCCACACCTACAATGAGCAGTTCTTC CASSQGHTYNEQFF
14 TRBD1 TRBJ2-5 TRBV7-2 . TGTGCCAGCAGCACCAGGACAGGGAAGGAGACCCAGTACTTC CASSTRTGKETQYF
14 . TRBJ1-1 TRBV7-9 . TGTGCCAGCAGCTCAATGGGAAGTAGCACTGAAGCTTTCTTT CASSSMGSSTEAFF